The 30 T cell receptor beta chains reported below all come from one sample, sequenced in a study of OX40 agonist ivuxolimab in advanced cancers. Clones were read by immunoSEQ multiplex PCR, and TCRdb kept only the in-frame ones, dropping some. The data show over 35,000 clones, just under 75% seen once. The sample was CD4+ or CD8+ T cells sorted from blood, taken in a trial of the OX40 agonist ivuxolimab. These receptors originate from an adult with an advanced solid tumor such as melanoma, head and neck, liver or kidney cancer.

A few counts support this clone. The chain has TRBV6-1 and TRBJ1-1; 7 bases are a match to TRBD1. Looked up from germline, CDR1 is MNHNS and CDR2 is SASEGT. The CDR3 sequence is 15 residues long. V lost 6 bases, J lost 4 bases, and 11 bases stayed unmatched. The CDR3 protein is CASRPPTGYGTEAFF. CDR3 nucleotides: TGTGCCAGCAGACCACCGACAGGGTATGGCACTGAAGCTTTCTTT.

This sequence joins TRBV5-4 and TRBJ1-2; D uncertain. CDR1 SGHNT and CDR2 YYREEE come from the germline V gene (reference sequence). The CDR3 sequence is 11 residues long. V lost 0 bases to trimming and J lost 10 bases, with 7 bases between them. CDR3 residues: CASSLAGYYTF. The CDR3 DNA reads as TGTGCCAGCAGCTTGGCCGGGTACTACACCTTC.

The V call is TRBV5-4, the J call TRBJ1-3; no definite D call. Germline V gene lookup returns CDR1 SGHNT and CDR2 YYREEE (reference sequence). The CDR3 contains 16 residues. The germline V and J ends were trimmed by 2 bases and 0 bases, with 12 bases remaining between them. The CDR3 protein is CASSLRTSSSGNTIYF. CDR3 DNA sequence: TGTGCCAGCAGCTTACGTACATCCTCCTCTGGAAACACCATATATTTT.

V usage is TRBV5-1 and J usage is TRBJ2-5, with D tentatively TRBD2 (5 bases). Matching the DNA end better, TRBJ2-7 makes the J call doubtful. The CDR3 is 13 amino acids. Germline values: CDR1 SGHRS, CDR2 YFSETQ. CDR3 loop: CASSSLPRGEQYF. The DNA for the CDR3 is TGCGCCAGCAGCTCCCTCCCCCGGGGCGAGCAGTACTTC.

The chain employs TRBV30 and TRBJ1-1; D possibly corresponds to TRBD1 (6 bases). V was clipped by 8 bases and J by 4 bases, with 14 bases between them. The CDR3 runs 12 residues. Germline values: CDR1 GTSNPN, CDR2 SVGIG (reference sequence). The CDR3 bases are TGTGCCACCTACAGGGTGGGCACTGAAGCTTTCTTT. Translating gives CATYRVGTEAFF.

The chain employs TRBV12-2 and TRBJ1-5; the D call TRBD1 from the table was never checked on the DNA. TRBV12-2 is a pseudogene. The CDR3 is 18 amino acids. This CDR3 is CASRPDRDERESNQPQHF. In DNA, the CDR3 is TGTGCAAGTCGCCCCGACAGGGACGAACGTGAGAGTAATCAGCCCCAGCATTTT.

The chain couples TRBV7-8 to TRBJ2-5, with 10 nucleotides matching TRBD2. V gave up 6 bases and J gave up 0 bases; unmatched junction bases: 7. This CDR3 is built from 16 residues. Germline-derived CDR1 and CDR2 are SGHVS and FQNEAQ. The CDR3 coding sequence is TGTGCCAGCAGTGATAGCGGGGGGATGTACCAAGAGACCCAGTACTTC. Its translation: CASSDSGGMYQETQYF.

V and J are TRBV2 and TRBJ1-6; D gene uncertain. V gave up 5 bases and J gave up 6 bases, with 5 bases separating them. There are 12 residues in the CDR3. Per the germline V gene, CDR1 is SNHLY and CDR2 is FYNNEI. CDR3 loop: CASSTPNSPLHF. The CDR3 DNA is TGTGCCAGCAGTACTCCTAATTCACCCCTCCACTTT.

The V call is TRBV9, the J call TRBJ1-3, with TRBD1 as a possible D gene (5 bases). This CDR3 is 14 amino acids long. Trimming stripped 0 bases from V and 2 bases from J, with 6 bases between. The germline V gene encodes CDR1 SGDLS and CDR2 YYNGEE. CDR3 protein: CASSVAGAGNTIYF. In DNA form, the CDR3 reads TGTGCCAGCAGCGTAGCGGGGGCTGGAAACACCATATATTTT.

This clone was recorded a few times. The V gene is TRBV18, the J gene TRBJ2-1, with D perhaps matching TRBD1 (5 bases). The V gene's germline CDR1 is KGHSH and CDR2 LQKENI. The CDR3 has 13 amino acids. The ends were cut back, 5 bases at V and 5 bases at J, with 10 bases in the middle. CDR3: CASSVSGNNEQFF. The CDR3 bases are TGTGCCAGCTCAGTTTCAGGGAACAATGAGCAGTTCTTC.

This clone was seen only a few times. V is TRBV4-1 and J is TRBJ2-1, with a possible D match to TRBD1 (6 bases). In germline, CDR1 is MGHRA, CDR2 YSYEKL. V dropped 1 base and J dropped 10 bases, with 26 bases sitting between them. The CDR3 runs 18 residues. CDR3 nucleotide sequence: TGCGCCAGCAGCCAAGTACCCGTCTTACAGGGCAAGGTGGTGGAGCAGTTCTTC. Translated, it gives CASSQVPVLQGKVVEQFF.

This chain connects TRBV19 to TRBJ1-4, with TRBD1 matching 7 bases. Germline V gene data show CDR1 as LNHDA and CDR2 as SQIVND (reference sequence). With 6 bases clipped from V and 10 bases from J, the junction kept 14 bases outside the gene matches. The CDR3 contains 15 residues. The CDR3 region is CASRPGGNGVGKLFF. The CDR3 DNA follows: TGTGCCAGTAGGCCAGGGGGAAATGGTGTAGGAAAACTGTTTTTT.

The rearrangement uses TRBV9 and TRBJ2-1, with TRBD1 matching 9 bases. The CDR3 runs 15 residues. Trimming at V came to 4 bases and at J to 4 bases, leaving 6 bases not matched to a gene. From germline, CDR1 is SGDLS and CDR2 YYNGEE. The CDR3 sequence is CASSLRDRAYNEQFF. The CDR3 DNA follows: TGTGCCAGCAGCCTACGGGACAGGGCTTACAATGAGCAGTTCTTC.

This sequence joins TRBV12-5 and TRBJ1-5, with TRBD1 matching 10 bases. V gave up 1 base and J gave up 3 bases; unmatched junction bases: 9. The CDR3 spans 18 residues. CDR1 is LGHNT and CDR2 is FRNRAP in the germline V gene. The CDR3 loop is CASGLALGTGVLNQPQHF. Written as DNA, the CDR3 is TGTGCTAGTGGTTTGGCACTGGGGACAGGGGTCCTCAATCAGCCCCAGCATTTT. The full variable domain, rest sourced from reference TRBV12-5 and TRBJ1-5, is DARVTQTPRHKVTEMGQEVTMRCQPILGHNTVFWYRQTMMQGLELLAYFRNRAPLDDSGMPKDRFSAEMPDATLATLKIQPSEPRDSAVYFCASGLALGTGVLNQPQHFGDGTRLSIL.

The V and J genes are TRBV19 and TRBJ2-7, with D possibly TRBD1 on 6 matching bases. This CDR3 spans 14 amino acids. Germline-derived CDR1 and CDR2 are LNHDA and SQIVND (reference sequence). V lost 4 bases, J lost 0 bases, and 10 bases lay in between. The CDR3 sequence is CASSRQESSYEQYF. The CDR3 DNA reads as TGTGCCAGTAGTAGACAGGAAAGCTCCTACGAGCAGTACTTC.

The chain is built from TRBV2 and TRBJ2-7; tentatively, D is TRBD2 (5 bases). In germline, CDR1 is SNHLY, CDR2 FYNNEI. V lost 1 base and J 5 bases, leaving 15 bases between the germline ends. The CDR3 contains 15 residues. The CDR3, as DNA: TGTGCCAGCAGTGAAGGAGAGGGAGTACTCCACGAGCAGTACTTC. Residues: CASSEGEGVLHEQYF.

This rearrangement joins TRBV5-1 to TRBJ2-1; D gene unclear. The V and J ends lost 0 bases and 2 bases respectively, with 6 bases between them. Germline assignment: CDR1 SGHRS and CDR2 YFSETQ. CDR3 length equals 14 residues. The CDR3 DNA reads as TGCGCCAGCAGCTTGGCCCAGACCTACAATGAGCAGTTCTTC. Translation gives CASSLAQTYNEQFF.

The genes are TRBV2 and TRBJ1-4, with D possibly TRBD1 on 5 matching bases. This CDR3 has 15 amino acids. Trimming cost V 4 bases and J 6 bases, with 15 bases left between them. In germline, CDR1 is SNHLY, CDR2 FYNNEI. As DNA, the CDR3 is TGTGCCAGCAGTGCTGACAGACCTAGGCATGAAAAACTGTTTTTT. Encoded protein: CASSADRPRHEKLFF. Full variable domain (outside the CDR3, taken from reference TRBV2 and TRBJ1-4): EPEVTQTPSHQVTQMGQEVILRCVPISNHLYFYWYRQILGQKVEFLVSFYNNEISEKSEIFDDQFSVERPDGSNFTLKIRSTKLEDSAMYFCASSADRPRHEKLFFGSGTQLSVL.

The chain couples TRBV30 to TRBJ2-7; possibly TRBD2 for D (5 bases). In germline, CDR1 is GTSNPN, CDR2 SVGIG (reference sequence). The CDR3 sequence is 12 residues long. Trimming removed 3 bases at V and 1 base at J, with 7 bases between. Here the CDR3 reads CAWSPGSYEQYF. The CDR3 nucleotides are TGTGCCTGGAGCCCGGGGTCCTACGAGCAGTACTTC.

CDR3 DNA sequence: TGTGCCAGCTCACCAGGGGTAAAGGAGGGCGCAGAGACCCAGTACTTC. This encodes CASSPGVKEGAETQYF. This rearrangement joins TRBV18 to TRBJ2-5, with a possible D match to TRBD2 (6 bases). V was clipped by 2 bases and J by 4 bases, with 17 bases between them. Germline V lookup: CDR1 KGHSH, CDR2 LQKENI. The CDR3 totals 16 residues.

The chain combines TRBV7-9 with TRBJ1-6; no firm D call. Per germline, CDR1 SEHNR and CDR2 FQNEAQ (reference sequence). The CDR3 runs 14 residues. Trimming removed 10 bases from V and 0 bases from J, with 10 bases in between. The CDR3 protein is CAIPSTSYNSPLHF. Written as DNA, the CDR3 is TGTGCCATCCCATCGACCTCCTATAATTCACCCCTCCACTTT.

V and J are TRBV7-9 and TRBJ1-2, with D unresolved. The V end lost 3 bases, the J end lost 5 bases, and 7 bases lay between the germline ends. Looked up from germline, CDR1 is SEHNR and CDR2 is FQNEAQ (reference sequence). This CDR3 has 12 residues. In DNA, the CDR3 is TGTGCCAGCAGCTTTTATGGGTATGGCTACACCTTC. This sequence encodes CASSFYGYGYTF. Looking up the rest from reference TRBV7-9 and TRBJ1-2 gives the full variable domain: DTGVSQNPRHKITKRGQNVTFRCDPISEHNRLYWYRQTLGQGPEFLTYFQNEAQLEKSRLLSDRFSAERPKGSFSTLEIQRTEQGDSAMYLCASSFYGYGYTFGSGTRLTVV.

The chain carries TRBV2 and TRBJ1-1; D is undetermined. CDR1 is SNHLY and CDR2 is FYNNEI in the germline V gene. Trimming cost V 6 bases and J 2 bases, with 10 bases left between them. CDR3 length: 13 residues. This CDR3 is CASRMRVNTEAFF. For the CDR3, the DNA is TGTGCCAGCAGAATGAGGGTCAACACTGAAGCTTTCTTT.

This chain uses TRBV28 with TRBJ1-1; D unresolved. V was cut by 1 base and J by 0 bases, with 9 bases left in between. CDR1 is MDHEN, CDR2 SYDVKM, per germline. CDR3 size: 15 residues. In DNA, the CDR3 is TGTGCCAGCAGTTTATTAGGGAGGGTGAACACTGAAGCTTTCTTT. Translating gives CASSLLGRVNTEAFF.

The chain couples TRBV28 to TRBJ2-4, with 9 bases lining up with TRBD1. The germline V gene has CDR1 MDHEN and CDR2 SYDVKM. CDR3 length equals 14 residues. The junction had 8 bases not matched to a gene; V was cut back by 6 bases and J by 8 bases. The CDR3 reads CASRPGQGGYIQYF. The CDR3 DNA reads TGTGCCAGCAGACCGGGACAGGGAGGATACATTCAGTACTTC.

The rearrangement links TRBV25-1 to TRBJ2-3; D is ambiguous. CDR1 MGHDK and CDR2 SYGVNS come from the germline V gene. The CDR3 is 14 amino acids. The V end was cut by 1 base, the J end by 2 bases, with 7 bases between. For the CDR3, the DNA is TGTGCCAGCAGTGAATTATATATCACAGATACGCAGTATTTT. It specifies CASSELYITDTQYF.

The chain carries TRBV9 and TRBJ2-5, with TRBD1 matching 9 bases. TRBJ2-7 explains the end of the DNA better; the J call may be wrong. Germline lookup yields CDR1 SGDLS and CDR2 YYNGEE. The CDR3 consists of 16 residues. The CDR3 protein is CASSPTLPGQGYEQYF. CDR3 bases: TGTGCCAGCAGCCCTACTCTTCCGGGACAGGGCTACGAGCAGTACTTC.

This clone was observed a single time. The rearrangement links TRBV30 to TRBJ1-3; the D is unclear. Deletions cut 4 bases from V and 1 base from J, with 14 bases between. Germline V CDR1 and CDR2: GTSNPN, SVGIG (reference sequence). The CDR3 loop spans 15 amino acids. The CDR3 reads CAWMRGWVSGNTIYF. DNA for the CDR3: TGTGCCTGGATGCGTGGCTGGGTGTCTGGAAACACCATATATTTT.

This sequence joins TRBV5-1 and TRBJ1-1; D gene uncertain. Trimming took 4 bases from V and 0 from J, leaving 13 bases between them. CDR1 is SGHRS and CDR2 is YFSETQ in the germline V gene. CDR3 length equals 15 residues. The CDR3 spells CASSGAGRMNTEAFF. In DNA form, the CDR3 reads TGCGCCAGCAGCGGAGCCGGACGCATGAACACTGAAGCTTTCTTT.

The V gene is TRBV7-2, the J gene TRBJ2-7, with D tentatively TRBD1 (5 bases). V gave up 4 bases and J gave up 1 base, with 14 bases separating them. From germline, CDR1 is SGHTA and CDR2 FQGNSA. The CDR3 has 15 residues. Here the CDR3 reads CASSSGVGLSYEQYF. CDR3 in DNA: TGTGCCAGCAGCTCTGGGGTGGGGCTTTCCTACGAGCAGTACTTC. Full variable domain (remainder filled in from reference TRBV7-2 and TRBJ2-7): GAGVSQSPSNKVTEKGKDVELRCDPISGHTALYWYRQSLGQGLEFLIYFQGNSAPDKSGLPSDRFSAERTGGSVSTLTIQRTQQEDSAVYLCASSSGVGLSYEQYFGPGTRLTVT.